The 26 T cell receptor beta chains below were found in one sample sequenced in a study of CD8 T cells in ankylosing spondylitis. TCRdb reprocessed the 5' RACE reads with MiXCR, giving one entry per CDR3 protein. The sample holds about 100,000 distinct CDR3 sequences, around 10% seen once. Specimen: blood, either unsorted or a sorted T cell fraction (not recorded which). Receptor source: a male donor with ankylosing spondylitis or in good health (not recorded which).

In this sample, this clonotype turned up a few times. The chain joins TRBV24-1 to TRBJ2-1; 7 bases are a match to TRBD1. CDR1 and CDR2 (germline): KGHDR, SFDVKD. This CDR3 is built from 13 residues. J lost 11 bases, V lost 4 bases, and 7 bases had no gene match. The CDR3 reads CATSDQDRNQQFF. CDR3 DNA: TGTGCCACCAGTGACCAGGACAGGAATCAGCAGTTCTTC.

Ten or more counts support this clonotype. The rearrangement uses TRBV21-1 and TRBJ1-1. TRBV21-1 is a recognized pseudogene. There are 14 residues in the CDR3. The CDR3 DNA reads TGTGCCAGCAGCAAATATCGGGGGGGCACTGAAGCTTTCTTT. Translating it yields CASSKYRGGTEAFF.

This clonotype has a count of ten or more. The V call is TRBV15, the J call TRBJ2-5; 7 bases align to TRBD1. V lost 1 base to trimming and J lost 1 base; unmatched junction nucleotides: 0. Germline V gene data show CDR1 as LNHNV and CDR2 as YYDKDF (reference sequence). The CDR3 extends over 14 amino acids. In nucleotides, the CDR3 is TGTGCCACCAGCAGAGCAGGGGGCCAAGAGACCCAGTACTTC. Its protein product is CATSRAGGQETQYF. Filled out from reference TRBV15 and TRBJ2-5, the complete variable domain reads DAMVIQNPRYQVTQFGKPVTLSCSQTLNHNVMYWYQQKSSQAPKLLFHYYDKDFNNEADTPDNFQSRRPNTSFCFLDIRSPGLGDTAMYLCATSRAGGQETQYFGPGTRLLVL.

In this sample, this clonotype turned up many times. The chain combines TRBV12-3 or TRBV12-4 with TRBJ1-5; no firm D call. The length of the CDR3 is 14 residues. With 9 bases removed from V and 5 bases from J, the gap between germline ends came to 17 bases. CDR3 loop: CASRAPDFYQPQHF. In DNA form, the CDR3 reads TGTGCCAGTCGCGCACCGGACTTTTATCAGCCCCAGCATTTT.

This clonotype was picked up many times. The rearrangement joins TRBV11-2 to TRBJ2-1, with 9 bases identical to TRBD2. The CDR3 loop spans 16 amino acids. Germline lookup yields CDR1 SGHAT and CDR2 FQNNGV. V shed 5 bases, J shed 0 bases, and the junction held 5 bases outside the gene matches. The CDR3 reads CASSTTRGGSYNEQFF. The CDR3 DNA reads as TGTGCCAGCAGCACAACGCGGGGGGGCTCCTACAATGAGCAGTTCTTC.

CDR3 coding DNA: TGTGCCAGCAGCTTAGCTGAAGGGGCGCAGTACTTC. Translating it yields CASSLAEGAQYF. The chain couples TRBV7-9 to TRBJ2-7, with D perhaps TRBD1 (5 bases). With 0 bases removed from V and 9 bases from J, the gap between germline ends came to 9 bases. The CDR3 is 12 amino acids. The V gene's germline CDR1 is SEHNR and CDR2 FQNEAQ (reference sequence).

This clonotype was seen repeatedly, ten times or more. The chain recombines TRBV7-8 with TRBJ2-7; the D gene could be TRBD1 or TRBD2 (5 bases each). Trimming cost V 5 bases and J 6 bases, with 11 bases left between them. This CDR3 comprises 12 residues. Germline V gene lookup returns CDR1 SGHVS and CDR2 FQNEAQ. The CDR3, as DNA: TGTGCCAGCAGCCCCGGGGCGGGCGAGCAGTACTTC. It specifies CASSPGAGEQYF.

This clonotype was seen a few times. The CDR3 DNA reads as TGTGCCTTGGGACAGGGCGAGGGTCAGCCCCAGCATTTT. The encoded protein is CALGQGEGQPQHF. The chain has TRBV30 and TRBJ1-5, with 9 bases identical to TRBD1. This CDR3 is 13 amino acids long. Germline trimming cut 7 bases from V and 6 bases from J; bases unmatched to any gene: 7. Germline lookup yields CDR1 GTSNPN and CDR2 SVGIG (reference sequence).

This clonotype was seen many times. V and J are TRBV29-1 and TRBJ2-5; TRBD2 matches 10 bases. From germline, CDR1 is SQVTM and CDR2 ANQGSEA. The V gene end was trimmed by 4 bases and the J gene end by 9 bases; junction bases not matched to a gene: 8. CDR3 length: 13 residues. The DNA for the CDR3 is TGCAGCGTTGCAAGCGGGGGGGCCGGGGCCCAGTACTTC. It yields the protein CSVASGGAGAQYF. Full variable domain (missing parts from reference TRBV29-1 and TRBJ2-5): SAVISQKPSRDICQRGTSLTIQCQVDSQVTMMFWYRQQPGQSLTLIATANQGSEATYESGFVIDKFPISRPNLTFSTLTVSNMSPEDSSIYLCSVASGGAGAQYFGPGTRLLVL.

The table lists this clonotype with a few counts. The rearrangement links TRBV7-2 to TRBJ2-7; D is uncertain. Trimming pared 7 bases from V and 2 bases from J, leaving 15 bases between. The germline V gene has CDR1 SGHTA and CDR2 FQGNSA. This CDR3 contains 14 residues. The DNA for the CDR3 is TGTGCCAGCACCCAGCCGGGCCTAGCCTACGAGCAGTACTTC. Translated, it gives CASTQPGLAYEQYF.

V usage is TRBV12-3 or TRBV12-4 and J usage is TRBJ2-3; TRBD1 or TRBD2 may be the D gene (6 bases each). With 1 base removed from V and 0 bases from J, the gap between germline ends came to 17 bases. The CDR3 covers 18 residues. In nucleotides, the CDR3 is TGTGCCAGCAGTTTAGATGGGGGCGGCGGGGCTAGCACAGATACGCAGTATTTT. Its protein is CASSLDGGGGASTDTQYF.

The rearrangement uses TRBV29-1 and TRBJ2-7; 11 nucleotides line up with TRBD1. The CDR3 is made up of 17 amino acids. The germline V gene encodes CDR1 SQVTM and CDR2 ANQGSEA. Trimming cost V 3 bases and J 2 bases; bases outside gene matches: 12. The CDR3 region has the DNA TGCAGCGTTGAGATTGAAGCCCCGGGACAGGGGGCCTACGAGCAGTACTTC. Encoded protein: CSVEIEAPGQGAYEQYF.

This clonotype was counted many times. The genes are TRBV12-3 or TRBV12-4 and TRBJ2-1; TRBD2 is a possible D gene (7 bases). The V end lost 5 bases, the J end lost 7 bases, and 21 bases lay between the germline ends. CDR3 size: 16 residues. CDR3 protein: CASSPPVAGALNEQFF. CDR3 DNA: TGTGCCAGCAGTCCCCCTGTCGCGGGGGCGTTAAATGAGCAGTTCTTC.

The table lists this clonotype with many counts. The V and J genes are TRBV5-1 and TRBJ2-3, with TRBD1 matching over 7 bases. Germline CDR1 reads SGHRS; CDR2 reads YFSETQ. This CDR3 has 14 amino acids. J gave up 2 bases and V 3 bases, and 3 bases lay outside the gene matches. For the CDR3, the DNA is TGCGCCAGCAGCTCGGGGACAGACACAGATACGCAGTATTTT. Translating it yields CASSSGTDTDTQYF.

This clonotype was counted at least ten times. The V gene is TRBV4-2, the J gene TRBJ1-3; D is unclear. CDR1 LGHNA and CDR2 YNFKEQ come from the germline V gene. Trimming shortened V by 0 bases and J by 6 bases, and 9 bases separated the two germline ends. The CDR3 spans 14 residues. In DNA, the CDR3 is TGTGCCAGCAGCCAAGATAGGGCAGTAAACACCATATATTTT. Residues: CASSQDRAVNTIYF.

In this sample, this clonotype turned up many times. The CDR3: CASSFRSLVQETQYF. The CDR3 nucleotides read TGTGCCAGCAGTTTTAGGAGTCTTGTCCAAGAGACCCAGTACTTC. The chain has TRBV12-3 or TRBV12-4 and TRBJ2-5; no firm D call. V was trimmed by 3 bases and J by 1 base, leaving 12 bases between them. The CDR3 extends over 15 amino acids.

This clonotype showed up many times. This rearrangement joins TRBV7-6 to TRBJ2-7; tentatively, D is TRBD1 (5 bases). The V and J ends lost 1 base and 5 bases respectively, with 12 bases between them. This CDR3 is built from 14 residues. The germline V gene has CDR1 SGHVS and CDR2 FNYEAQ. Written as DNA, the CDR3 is TGTGCCAGCAGCTTAGGGGGCCCTTACGACGAGCAGTACTTC. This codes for CASSLGGPYDEQYF.

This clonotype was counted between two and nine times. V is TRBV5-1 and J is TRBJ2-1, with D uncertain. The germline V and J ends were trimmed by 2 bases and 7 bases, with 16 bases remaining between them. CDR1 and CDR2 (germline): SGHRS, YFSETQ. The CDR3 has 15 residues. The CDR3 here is CASSFIRNEGNEQFF. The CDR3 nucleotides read TGCGCCAGCAGCTTCATACGAAATGAAGGTAATGAGCAGTTCTTC.

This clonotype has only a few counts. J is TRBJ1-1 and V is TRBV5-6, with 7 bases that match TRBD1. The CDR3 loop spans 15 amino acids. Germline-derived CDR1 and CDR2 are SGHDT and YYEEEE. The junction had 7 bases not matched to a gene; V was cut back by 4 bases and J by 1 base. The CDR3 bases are TGTGCCAGCAGCCCCAGGGGGGGCCAGAACACTGAAGCTTTCTTT. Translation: CASSPRGGQNTEAFF.

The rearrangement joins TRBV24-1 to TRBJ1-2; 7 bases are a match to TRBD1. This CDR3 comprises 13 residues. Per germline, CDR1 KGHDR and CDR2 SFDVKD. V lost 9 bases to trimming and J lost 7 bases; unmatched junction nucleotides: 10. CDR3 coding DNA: TGTGCCACCGGGGACAGTTGGACGGGTGGCTACACCTTC. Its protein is CATGDSWTGGYTF.

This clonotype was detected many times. CDR3 sequence: CASSPIRTGRTDTQYF. The CDR3 DNA is TGTGCCAGCAGTCCAATCCGGACGGGGCGCACAGATACGCAGTATTTT. The chain has TRBV28 and TRBJ2-3, with D perhaps given as TRBD1 or TRBD2 (5 bases each). CDR3 length: 16 residues. Germline-derived CDR1 and CDR2 are MDHEN and SYDVKM. V lost 5 bases, J lost 1 base, and 16 bases lay in between.

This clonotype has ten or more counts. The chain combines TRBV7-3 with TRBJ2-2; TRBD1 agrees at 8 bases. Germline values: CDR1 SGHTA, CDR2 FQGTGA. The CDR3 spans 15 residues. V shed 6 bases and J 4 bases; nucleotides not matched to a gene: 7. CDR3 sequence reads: CASSAPGGSTGELFF. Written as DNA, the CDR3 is TGTGCCAGCAGTGCCCCAGGGGGCAGCACCGGGGAGCTGTTTTTT.

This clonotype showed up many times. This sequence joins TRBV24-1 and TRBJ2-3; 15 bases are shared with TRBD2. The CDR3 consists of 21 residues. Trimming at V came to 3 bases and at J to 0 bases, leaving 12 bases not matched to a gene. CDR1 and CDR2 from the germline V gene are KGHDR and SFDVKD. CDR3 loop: CATSDPSGTSGGKASTDTQYF. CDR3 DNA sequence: TGTGCCACCAGTGATCCGTCCGGGACTAGCGGGGGGAAAGCTAGCACAGATACGCAGTATTTT.

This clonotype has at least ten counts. DNA for the CDR3: TGTGCCAGCAGCCTATGGACTAGCGGATACACAGATACGCAGTATTTT. Amino acids: CASSLWTSGYTDTQYF. The chain recombines TRBV7-6 with TRBJ2-3; TRBD2 aligns across 10 bases. This CDR3 is 16 amino acids long. Germline V CDR1 and CDR2: SGHVS, FNYEAQ. The V and J ends lost 5 bases and 2 bases, in that order; junction bases with no gene match: 7.

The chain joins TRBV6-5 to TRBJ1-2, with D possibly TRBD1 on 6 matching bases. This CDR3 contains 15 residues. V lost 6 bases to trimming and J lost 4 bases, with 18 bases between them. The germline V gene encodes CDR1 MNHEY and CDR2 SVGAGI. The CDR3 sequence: CASSLLPTGAYGYTF. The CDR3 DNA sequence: TGTGCCAGCAGCTTACTCCCGACAGGAGCCTATGGCTACACCTTC.

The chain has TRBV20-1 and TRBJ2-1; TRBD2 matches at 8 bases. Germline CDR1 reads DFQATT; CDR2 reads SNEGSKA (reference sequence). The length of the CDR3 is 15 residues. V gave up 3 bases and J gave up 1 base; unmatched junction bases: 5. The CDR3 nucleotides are TGCAGTGCTAGTGGTAGCGGGGTATCCTACAATGAGCAGTTCTTC. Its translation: CSASGSGVSYNEQFF.